Below are 8 T cell receptor beta chains sequenced from a single sample in a study of blood T cell repertoires in COVID-19 (TCRdb year 2020). Library preparation used the immunoSEQ multiplex PCR assay. In its TCRdb copy, this immuneACCESS table keeps in-frame sequences only and misses some clones. Where compared with another copy, unresolved V genes explain less than half of these, and the others have no known cause. For this sample there are about 150,000 clones; roughly 85% appear just once. The ten most abundant clones make up roughly 2.6% of the sample. The sample was peripheral blood. All receptors derive from a human donor with acute or convalescent COVID-19. The donor label of this sample is uncertain.

This chain joins TRBV7-2 and TRBJ2-4; weak D call: TRBD2 (6 bases). Germline V gene data show CDR1 as SGHTA and CDR2 as FQGNSA. Trimming stripped 3 bases from V and 6 bases from J, with 9 bases between. The CDR3 is 13 residues long. The CDR3 DNA sequence: TGTGCCAGCAGCTTCCCGGGACTAAACATTCAGTACTTC. Translated: CASSFPGLNIQYF.

The rearrangement uses TRBV6-2 or TRBV6-3 and TRBJ2-2; 10 nucleotides line up with TRBD1. Germline V CDR1 and CDR2: MNHEY, SVGEGT. The trim removed 4 bases at V and 2 bases at J, leaving 1 base unmatched. CDR3 size: 15 residues. CDR3 amino acids: CASSWTGGNTGELFF. CDR3 nucleotides: TGTGCCAGCAGTTGGACAGGGGGTAACACCGGGGAGCTGTTTTTT.

This sequence joins TRBV6-1 and TRBJ2-1, with 9 bases that match TRBD2. V lost 0 bases and J lost 7; bases outside the gene matches: 7. The CDR3 totals 16 residues. Germline-derived CDR1 and CDR2 are MNHNS and SASEGT. The CDR3 nucleotides read TGTGCCAGCAGTGAAGCGGGGCGGGGGGGCCGGAATGAGCAGTTCTTC. Amino acid sequence: CASSEAGRGGRNEQFF.

The chain couples TRBV7-2 to TRBJ2-5; D not certain. The germline V gene encodes CDR1 SGHTA and CDR2 FQGNSA. Trimming shortened V by 1 base and J by 2 bases, and 11 bases separated the two germline ends. This CDR3 comprises 15 residues. The CDR3 bases are TGTGCCAGCAGCTTAGGCGGCAGAATGCAAGAGACCCAGTACTTC. Residues: CASSLGGRMQETQYF.

The V call is TRBV19, the J call TRBJ2-1; 7 nucleotides match TRBD2. The CDR3 covers 14 residues. V lost 8 bases and J lost 2; bases outside the gene matches: 6. Germline assignment: CDR1 LNHDA and CDR2 SQIVND (reference sequence). This CDR3 reads CASLNSGPYNEQFF. DNA of the CDR3: TGTGCCAGTCTCAATAGCGGGCCCTACAATGAGCAGTTCTTC.

Here the CDR3 reads CASSRGTGSYGYTF. The CDR3 bases are TGTGCCAGCAGTCGGGGTACAGGGAGCTATGGCTACACCTTC. V usage is TRBV6-2 or TRBV6-3 and J usage is TRBJ1-2; possible D gene TRBD1, 6 bases. The CDR3 has 14 residues. V lost 5 bases and J lost 4, with 14 bases in between. CDR1 and CDR2 from the germline V gene are MNHEY and SVGEGT.

J is TRBJ2-3 and V is TRBV7-6; TRBD1 aligns across 8 bases. Losses at the gene ends were 4 bases for V and 2 bases for J; bases not matched to a gene: 5. CDR1 SGHVS and CDR2 FNYEAQ come from the germline V gene. There are 15 residues in the CDR3. CDR3 sequence (DNA): TGTGCCAGCAGCTCCGGGACAGGAGTCACAGATACGCAGTATTTT. It encodes CASSSGTGVTDTQYF.

The gene calls are TRBV5-6 and TRBJ1-2; 7 bases align to TRBD1. The CDR3 totals 13 residues. Germline lookup yields CDR1 SGHDT and CDR2 YYEEEE. J was trimmed by 10 bases and V by 4 bases; bases with no gene match: 10. DNA for the CDR3: TGTGCCAGCAGCCTGGGACAGTCATCATCCTACACCTTC. Translation gives CASSLGQSSSYTF.